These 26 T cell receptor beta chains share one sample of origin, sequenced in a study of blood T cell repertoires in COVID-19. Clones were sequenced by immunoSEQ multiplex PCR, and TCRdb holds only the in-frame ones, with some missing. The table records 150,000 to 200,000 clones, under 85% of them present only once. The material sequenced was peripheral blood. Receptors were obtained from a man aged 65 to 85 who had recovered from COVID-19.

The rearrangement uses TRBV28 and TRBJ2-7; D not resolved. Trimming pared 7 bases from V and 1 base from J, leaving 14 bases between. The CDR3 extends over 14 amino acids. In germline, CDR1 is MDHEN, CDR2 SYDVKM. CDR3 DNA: TGTGCCAGCACGTCCCAGGCGCAATCCTACGAGCAGTACTTC. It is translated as CASTSQAQSYEQYF.

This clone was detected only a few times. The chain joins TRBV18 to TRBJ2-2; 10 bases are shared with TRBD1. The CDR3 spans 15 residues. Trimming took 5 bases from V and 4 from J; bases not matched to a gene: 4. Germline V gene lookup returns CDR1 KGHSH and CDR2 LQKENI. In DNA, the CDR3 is TGTGCCAGCTCATCCGGGACAGGGGCCACCGGGGAGCTGTTTTTT. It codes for CASSSGTGATGELFF.

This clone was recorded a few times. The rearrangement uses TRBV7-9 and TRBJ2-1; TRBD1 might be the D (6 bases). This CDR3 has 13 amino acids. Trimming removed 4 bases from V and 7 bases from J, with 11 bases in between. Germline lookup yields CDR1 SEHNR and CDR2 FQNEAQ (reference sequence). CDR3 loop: CASSSNQGNEQFF. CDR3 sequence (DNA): TGTGCCAGCAGCTCTAACCAGGGGAATGAGCAGTTCTTC.

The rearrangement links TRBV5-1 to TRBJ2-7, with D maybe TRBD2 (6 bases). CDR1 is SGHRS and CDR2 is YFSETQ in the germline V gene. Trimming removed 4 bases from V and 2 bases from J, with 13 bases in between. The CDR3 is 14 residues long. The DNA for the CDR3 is TGCGCCAGCAGCCCGGCTGGAGGGCCCTACGAGCAGTACTTC. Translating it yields CASSPAGGPYEQYF.

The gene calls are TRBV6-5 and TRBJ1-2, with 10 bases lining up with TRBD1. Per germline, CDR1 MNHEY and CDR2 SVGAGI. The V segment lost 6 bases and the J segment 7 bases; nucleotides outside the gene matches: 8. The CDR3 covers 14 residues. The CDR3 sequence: CASSLDRGPTGYTF. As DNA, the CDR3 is TGTGCCAGCAGCCTAGACAGGGGGCCCACTGGCTACACCTTC.

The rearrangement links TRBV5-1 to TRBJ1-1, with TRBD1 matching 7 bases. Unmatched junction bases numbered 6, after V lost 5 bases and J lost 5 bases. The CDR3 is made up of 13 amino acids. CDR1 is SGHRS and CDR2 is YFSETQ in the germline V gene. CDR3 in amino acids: CASRTDRVTEAFF. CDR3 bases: TGCGCCAGCAGAACTGACAGGGTGACTGAAGCTTTCTTT.

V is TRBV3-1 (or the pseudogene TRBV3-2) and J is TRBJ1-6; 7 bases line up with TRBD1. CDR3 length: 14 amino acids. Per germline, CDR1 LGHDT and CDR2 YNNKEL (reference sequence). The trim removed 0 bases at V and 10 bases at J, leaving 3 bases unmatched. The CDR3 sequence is CASSQDHRGSPLHF. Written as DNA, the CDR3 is TGTGCCAGCAGCCAAGATCACAGGGGATCACCCCTCCACTTT.

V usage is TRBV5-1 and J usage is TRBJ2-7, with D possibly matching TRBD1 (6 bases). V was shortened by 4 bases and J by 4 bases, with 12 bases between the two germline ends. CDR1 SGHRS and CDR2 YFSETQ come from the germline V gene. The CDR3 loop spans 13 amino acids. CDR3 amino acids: CASSTTGNYEQYF. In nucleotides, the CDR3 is TGCGCCAGCAGCACCACAGGGAATTACGAGCAGTACTTC. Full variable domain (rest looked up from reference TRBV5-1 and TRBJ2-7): KAGVTQTPRYLIKTRGQQVTLSCSPISGHRSVSWYQQTPGQGLQFLFEYFSETQRNKGNFPGRFSGRQFSNSRSEMNVSTLELGDSALYLCASSTTGNYEQYFGPGTRLTVT.

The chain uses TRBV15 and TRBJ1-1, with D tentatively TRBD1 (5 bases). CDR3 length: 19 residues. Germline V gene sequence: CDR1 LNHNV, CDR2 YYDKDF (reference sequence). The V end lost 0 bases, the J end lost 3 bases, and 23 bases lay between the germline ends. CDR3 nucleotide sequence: TGTGCCACCAGCAGAGAGAAGGGGATAGGCAAGGCCAAGGACACTGAAGCTTTCTTT. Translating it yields CATSREKGIGKAKDTEAFF.

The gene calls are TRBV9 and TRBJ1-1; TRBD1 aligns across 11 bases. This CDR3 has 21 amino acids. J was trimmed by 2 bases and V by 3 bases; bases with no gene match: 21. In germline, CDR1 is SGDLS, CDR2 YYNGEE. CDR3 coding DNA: TGTGCCAGCAGCGGCATCACGTCCCGGGACAGGGGGTATTTACGAAACACTGAAGCTTTCTTT. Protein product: CASSGITSRDRGYLRNTEAFF.

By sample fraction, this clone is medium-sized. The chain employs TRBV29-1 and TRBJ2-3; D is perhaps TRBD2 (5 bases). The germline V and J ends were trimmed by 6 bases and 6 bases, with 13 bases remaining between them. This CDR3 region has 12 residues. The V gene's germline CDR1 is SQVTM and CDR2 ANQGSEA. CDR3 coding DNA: TGCAGCGTGAGCCGGGGAACGGATACGCAGTATTTT. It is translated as CSVSRGTDTQYF.

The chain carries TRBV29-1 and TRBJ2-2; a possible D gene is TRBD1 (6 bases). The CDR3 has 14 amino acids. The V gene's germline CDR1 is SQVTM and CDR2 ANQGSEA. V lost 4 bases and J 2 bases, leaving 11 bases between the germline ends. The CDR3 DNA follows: TGCAGCGTTGTGGGGACACACAACACCGGGGAGCTGTTTTTT. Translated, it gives CSVVGTHNTGELFF.

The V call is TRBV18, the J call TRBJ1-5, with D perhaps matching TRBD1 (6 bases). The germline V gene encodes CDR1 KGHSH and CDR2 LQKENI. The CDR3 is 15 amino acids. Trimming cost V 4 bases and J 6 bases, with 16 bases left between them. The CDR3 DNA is TGTGCCAGCTCACAAGACCAGGGGTGGCGTCAGCCCCAGCATTTT. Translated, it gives CASSQDQGWRQPQHF.

The CDR3 DNA follows: TGTGCCAGCTCACGCGGGACAGGGAATGGCTACACCTTC. Residues: CASSRGTGNGYTF. The chain employs TRBV18 and TRBJ1-2; 9 bases match TRBD1. V trimming: 4 bases; J trimming: 6 bases; junction bases outside the gene matches: 3. Germline V gene lookup returns CDR1 KGHSH and CDR2 LQKENI. The CDR3 extends over 13 amino acids.

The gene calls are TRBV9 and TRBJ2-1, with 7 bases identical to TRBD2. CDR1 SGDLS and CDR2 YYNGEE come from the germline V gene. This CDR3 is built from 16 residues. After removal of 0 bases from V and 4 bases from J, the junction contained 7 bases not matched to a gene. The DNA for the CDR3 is TGTGCCAGCAGCGTAGAAGGGCAGGGAGGGTACAATGAGCAGTTCTTC. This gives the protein CASSVEGQGGYNEQFF.

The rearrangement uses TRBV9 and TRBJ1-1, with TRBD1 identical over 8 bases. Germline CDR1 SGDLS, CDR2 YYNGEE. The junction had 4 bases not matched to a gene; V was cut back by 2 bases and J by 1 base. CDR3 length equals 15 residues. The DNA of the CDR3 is TGTGCCAGCAGCGTGTCCGGGACAGGGAACACTGAAGCTTTCTTT. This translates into CASSVSGTGNTEAFF.

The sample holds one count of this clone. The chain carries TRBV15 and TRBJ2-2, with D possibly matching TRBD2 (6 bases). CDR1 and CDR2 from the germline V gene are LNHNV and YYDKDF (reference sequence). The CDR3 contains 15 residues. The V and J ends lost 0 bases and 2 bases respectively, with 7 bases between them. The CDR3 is CATSREGLNTGELFF. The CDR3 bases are TGTGCCACCAGCAGAGAGGGACTTAACACCGGGGAGCTGTTTTTT.

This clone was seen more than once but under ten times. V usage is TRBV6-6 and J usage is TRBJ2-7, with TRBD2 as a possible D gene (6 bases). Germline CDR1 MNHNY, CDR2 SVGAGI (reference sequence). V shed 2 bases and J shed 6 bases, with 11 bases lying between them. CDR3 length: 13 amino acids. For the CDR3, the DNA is TGTGCCAGCAGTTACGGGGAGGTGAGCGAGCAGTACTTC. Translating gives CASSYGEVSEQYF.

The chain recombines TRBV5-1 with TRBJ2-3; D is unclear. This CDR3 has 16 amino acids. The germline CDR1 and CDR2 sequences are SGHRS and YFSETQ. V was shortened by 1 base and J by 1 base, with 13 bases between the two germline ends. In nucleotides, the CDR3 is TGCGCCAGCAGCTTGATCCCCGGTTTGGGCACAGATACGCAGTATTTT. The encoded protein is CASSLIPGLGTDTQYF.

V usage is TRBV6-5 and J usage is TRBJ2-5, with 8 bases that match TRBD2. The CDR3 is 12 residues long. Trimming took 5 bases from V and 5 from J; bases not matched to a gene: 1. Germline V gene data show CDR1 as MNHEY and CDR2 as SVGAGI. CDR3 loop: CASSRGGETQYF. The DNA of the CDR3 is TGTGCCAGCAGTCGCGGGGGGGAGACCCAGTACTTC.

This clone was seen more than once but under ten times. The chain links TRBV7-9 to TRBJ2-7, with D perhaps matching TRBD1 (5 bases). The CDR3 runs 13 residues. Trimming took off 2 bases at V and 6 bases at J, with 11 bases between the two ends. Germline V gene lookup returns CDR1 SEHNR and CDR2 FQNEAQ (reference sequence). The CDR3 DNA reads TGTGCCAGCAGCTTACAGGGTAGGAGCGAGCAGTACTTC. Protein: CASSLQGRSEQYF.

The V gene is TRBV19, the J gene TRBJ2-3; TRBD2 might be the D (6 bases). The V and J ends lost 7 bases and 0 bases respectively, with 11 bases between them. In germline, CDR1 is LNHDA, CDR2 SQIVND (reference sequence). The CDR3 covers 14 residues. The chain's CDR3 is CASKEGPSTDTQYF. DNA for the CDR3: TGTGCCAGTAAGGAGGGCCCTAGCACAGATACGCAGTATTTT.

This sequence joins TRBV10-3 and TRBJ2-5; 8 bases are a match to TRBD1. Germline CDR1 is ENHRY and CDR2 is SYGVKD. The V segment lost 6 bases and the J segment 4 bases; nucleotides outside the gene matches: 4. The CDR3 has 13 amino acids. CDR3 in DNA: TGTGCCATCAGGACAGGGGAACTAGAGACCCAGTACTTC. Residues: CAIRTGELETQYF.

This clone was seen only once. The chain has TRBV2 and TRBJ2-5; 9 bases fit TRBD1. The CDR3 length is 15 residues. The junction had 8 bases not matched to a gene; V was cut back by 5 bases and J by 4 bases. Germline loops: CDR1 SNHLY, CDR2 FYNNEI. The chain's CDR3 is CASSILGTGTETQYF. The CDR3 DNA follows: TGTGCCAGCAGTATACTCGGGACAGGGACAGAGACCCAGTACTTC.

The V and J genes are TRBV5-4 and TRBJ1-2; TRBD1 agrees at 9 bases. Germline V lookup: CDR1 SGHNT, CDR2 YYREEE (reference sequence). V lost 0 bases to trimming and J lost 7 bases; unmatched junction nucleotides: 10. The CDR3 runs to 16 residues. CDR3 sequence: CASSLELGQGAGGYTF. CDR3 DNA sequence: TGTGCCAGCAGCTTGGAATTGGGACAGGGAGCAGGTGGCTACACCTTC.

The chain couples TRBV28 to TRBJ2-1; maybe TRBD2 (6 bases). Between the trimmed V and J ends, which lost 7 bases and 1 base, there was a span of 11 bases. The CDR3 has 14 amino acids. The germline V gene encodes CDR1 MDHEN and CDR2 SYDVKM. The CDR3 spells CASIRGGSYNEQFF. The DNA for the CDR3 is TGTGCCAGCATCCGGGGAGGTTCCTACAATGAGCAGTTCTTC.